This T cell receptor beta chain was identified during a study of cytomegalovirus exposure and HLA in healthy donors. Study findings and constraints: Subsequent analysis found a tendency for first-cohort TCR clusters to co-occur within the 120 validation repertoires.

V lost 3 bases, J lost 5 bases, and 3 bases lay in between. CDR1 and CDR2 from the germline V gene are MNHEY and SMNVEV (reference sequence). This CDR3 spans 11 amino acids. As to this clone: The antigen is unknown.

The assay was immunoSEQ multiplex PCR, and TCRdb's table has in-frame clones only and misses some. Here the sample spans about 130,000 clones, roughly nine tenths being singletons. The sequenced sample was PBMCs. V gene TRBV27 combines with J gene TRBJ2-3; D is unresolved. This receptor was identified in a woman younger than 30 in good health and CMV-seronegative. Here the CDR3 DNA reads TGTGCCAGCAGTTTTAGAGATACGCAGTATTTT. Translated: CASSFRDTQYF.